Presented here are 29 T cell receptor beta chains from one specimen sequenced in a study of monozygotic twins with inflammatory bowel disease. One entry per CDR3 protein, without DNA, is what TCRdb gives after re-calling the 5' RACE reads. The repertoire shows roughly 300,000 distinct CDR3 sequences; the top ten hold over 5%. Sequenced input: blood. The source is a human donor with ulcerative colitis or Crohn's disease, or a healthy co-twin of an affected twin (not recorded which).

The CDR3 is CSATGLGSYEQYF. The chain recombines TRBV20-1 with TRBJ2-7. CDR1 and CDR2 (germline): DFQATT, SNEGSKA (reference sequence). The CDR3 totals 13 residues.

V usage is TRBV5-4 and J usage is TRBJ2-7; the TCRdb call, TRBD1, lacks DNA for checking. CDR1 is SGHNT, CDR2 YYREEE, per germline (reference sequence). The CDR3 contains 15 residues. The CDR3 sequence is CASSLGQGDFYEQYF.

The V gene is TRBV30, the J gene TRBJ2-4. Germline CDR1 GTSNPN, CDR2 SVGIG (reference sequence). The CDR3 has 13 amino acids. Here the CDR3 reads CAWSGLAKNIQYF.

V usage is TRBV28 and J usage is TRBJ1-6; TCRdb's D call of TRBD1 is untestable without DNA. CDR1 MDHEN and CDR2 SYDVKM come from the germline V gene. This CDR3 has 15 amino acids. CDR3 region: CASSSGTDNNSPLHF.

The chain couples TRBV5-6 to TRBJ2-1; TCRdb returns TRBD2, unconfirmable since there is no DNA. CDR1 and CDR2 from the germline V gene are SGHDT and YYEEEE. This CDR3 contains 15 residues. CDR3 in amino acids: CASSIIPDGLNEQFF.

This rearrangement joins TRBV5-1 to TRBJ2-4; absent DNA, TCRdb's TRBD1 call cannot be checked. Germline CDR1 reads SGHRS; CDR2 reads YFSETQ. This CDR3 spans 15 amino acids. The CDR3: CASSPRPRQGNIQYF.

The chain is built from TRBV3-1 and TRBJ1-5. Germline values: CDR1 LGHDT, CDR2 YNNKEL (reference sequence). The length of the CDR3 is 15 residues. CDR3 loop: CASSQDIGGNQPQHF.

The CDR3 here is CASSTRGGALHNEQFF. V and J are TRBV7-2 and TRBJ2-1; TCRdb picks TRBD1, but there is no DNA to check that call. Per the germline V gene, CDR1 is SGHTA and CDR2 is FQGNSA. This CDR3 region has 16 residues. Together with reference TRBV7-2 and TRBJ2-1, the CDR3 gives the full variable domain: GAGVSQSPSNKVTEKGKDVELRCDPISGHTALYWYRQSLGQGLEFLIYFQGNSAPDKSGLPSDRFSAERTGGSVSTLTIQRTQQEDSAVYLCASSTRGGALHNEQFFGPGTRLTVL.

The chain employs TRBV10-3 and TRBJ2-7; TCRdb gives TRBD2 as the D gene, but with no DNA this cannot be confirmed. The V gene's germline CDR1 is ENHRY and CDR2 SYGVKD. The CDR3 is made up of 12 amino acids. CDR3 sequence: CAIGRGEGEQYF.

The rearrangement uses TRBV10-3 and TRBJ2-4. Germline CDR1 is ENHRY and CDR2 is SYGVKD. The length of the CDR3 is 21 residues. CDR3 sequence: CAISEPNPNPTVPGDKNIQYF.

The chain carries TRBV12-3 or TRBV12-4 and TRBJ1-1; TCRdb proposes TRBD1, but this gene call is untestable without DNA. This CDR3 region has 14 residues. Here the CDR3 reads CASSLGYFGNEAFF.

This chain links TRBV4-2 with TRBJ2-7; TCRdb lists TRBD1, though no DNA is available to test this call. CDR3 length: 17 residues. Germline CDR1 LGHNA, CDR2 YNFKEQ. CDR3 in amino acids: CASSQDVRRQGAHEQYF.

This chain joins TRBV7-9 and TRBJ2-3; TCRdb names TRBD1, which stays unverified in the absence of DNA. There are 15 residues in the CDR3. In germline, CDR1 is SEHNR, CDR2 FQNEAQ (reference sequence). The CDR3 spells CASSLEGGLADTQYF.

This chain uses TRBV11-2 with TRBJ2-1. This CDR3 contains 16 residues. Germline-derived CDR1 and CDR2 are SGHAT and FQNNGV. The chain's CDR3 is CASSLRGDSSYNEQFF.

This chain connects TRBV4-3 to TRBJ2-5; TCRdb's D gene call, TRBD2, goes unchecked for lack of DNA. The germline V gene has CDR1 LGHNA and CDR2 YSLEER. The length of the CDR3 is 15 residues. The CDR3 sequence: CASSQDLGGRETQYF.

The J gene is TRBJ1-1, the V gene TRBV20-1. The CDR3 is made up of 15 amino acids. The germline V gene encodes CDR1 DFQATT and CDR2 SNEGSKA (reference sequence). CDR3 in amino acids: CSARPREGVSTEAFF.

This chain connects TRBV28 to TRBJ2-2. This CDR3 has 14 amino acids. Germline V gives CDR1 MDHEN, CDR2 SYDVKM. The CDR3 spells CASNPWQDTGELFF.

The chain carries TRBV28 and TRBJ2-7; TCRdb proposes TRBD2, but this gene call is untestable without DNA. CDR3 length equals 16 residues. Germline CDR1 is MDHEN and CDR2 is SYDVKM. The CDR3 here is CASSPPETSGDYEQYF.

V usage is TRBV20-1 and J usage is TRBJ2-1; the TRBD2 assignment by TCRdb is unverifiable without DNA. The CDR3 sequence is 15 residues long. CDR1 is DFQATT and CDR2 is SNEGSKA in the germline V gene (reference sequence). CDR3 sequence reads: CSATSYGTSGNEQFF.

The gene calls are TRBV29-1 and TRBJ2-7; no DNA is available, so the TRBD2 call from TCRdb remains unchecked. The CDR3 loop spans 18 amino acids. Germline V gene sequence: CDR1 SQVTM, CDR2 ANQGSEA. CDR3 sequence reads: CSVYLLIGTSGRRYEQYF.

The chain links TRBV20-1 to TRBJ2-2; no DNA is available, so the TRBD2 call from TCRdb remains unchecked. The CDR3 covers 14 residues. CDR1 is DFQATT, CDR2 SNEGSKA, per germline (reference sequence). The chain's CDR3 is CSAPGGQNTGELFF.

The genes are TRBV9 and TRBJ2-4; the D call from TCRdb, TRBD1, cannot be confirmed without DNA. There are 18 residues in the CDR3. From germline, CDR1 is SGDLS and CDR2 YYNGEE. CDR3 amino acids: CASSQGVLESLAKNIQYF.

The chain has TRBV5-5 and TRBJ1-4. The length of the CDR3 is 15 residues. Germline values: CDR1 SGHKS, CDR2 YYEKEE (reference sequence). CDR3 sequence: CASSSRWTENEKLFF.

The chain combines TRBV6-5 with TRBJ2-1. Germline CDR1 MNHEY, CDR2 SVGAGI. The CDR3 loop spans 12 amino acids. This chain's CDR3 is CASSLARGKEFF.

This chain links TRBV19 with TRBJ2-5; the TRBD1 assignment by TCRdb is unverifiable without DNA. Germline CDR1 LNHDA, CDR2 SQIVND (reference sequence). The CDR3 runs to 14 residues. CDR3 in amino acids: CASTTRGAQETQYF.

The rearrangement uses TRBV28 and TRBJ1-5. Germline CDR1 MDHEN, CDR2 SYDVKM. The CDR3 sequence is 13 residues long. CDR3 in amino acids: CASSWGLGQPQHF.

The J gene is TRBJ2-3, the V gene TRBV12-3 or TRBV12-4; the D call from TCRdb, TRBD1, cannot be confirmed without DNA. The CDR3 consists of 14 residues. This CDR3 reads CASSNRVGRDTQYF.

The rearrangement joins TRBV6-2 or TRBV6-3 to TRBJ1-5. The germline CDR1 and CDR2 sequences are MNHEY and SVGEGT. The CDR3 runs to 14 residues. CDR3 loop: CASSYSNRDQPQHF.

This chain links TRBV5-1 with TRBJ2-3. CDR1 and CDR2 from the germline V gene are SGHRS and YFSETQ. The CDR3 has 15 residues. The CDR3 loop reads CASSYWPSSTDTQYF. The complete variable domain, with remaining parts taken from reference TRBV5-1 and TRBJ2-3, reads KAGVTQTPRYLIKTRGQQVTLSCSPISGHRSVSWYQQTPGQGLQFLFEYFSETQRNKGNFPGRFSGRQFSNSRSEMNVSTLELGDSALYLCASSYWPSSTDTQYFGPGTRLTVL.